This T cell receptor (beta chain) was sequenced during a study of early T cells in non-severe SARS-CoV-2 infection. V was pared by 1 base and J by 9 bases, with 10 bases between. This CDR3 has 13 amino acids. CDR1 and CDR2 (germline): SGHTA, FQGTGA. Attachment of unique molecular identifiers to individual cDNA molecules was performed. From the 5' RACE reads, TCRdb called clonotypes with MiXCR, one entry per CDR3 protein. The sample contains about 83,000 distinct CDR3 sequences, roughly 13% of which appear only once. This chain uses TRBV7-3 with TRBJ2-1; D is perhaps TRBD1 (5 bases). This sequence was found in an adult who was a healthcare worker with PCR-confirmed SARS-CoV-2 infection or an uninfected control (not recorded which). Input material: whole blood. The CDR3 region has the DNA TGTGCCAGCAGCTTAATTCAGGGTAGTGAGCAGTTCTTC. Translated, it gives CASSLIQGSEQFF. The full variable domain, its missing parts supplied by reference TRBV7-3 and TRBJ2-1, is GAGVSQTPSNKVTEKGKYVELRCDPISGHTALYWYRQSLGQGPEFLIYFQGTGAADDSGLPNDRFFAVRPEGSVSTLKIQRTERGDSAVYLCASSLIQGSEQFFGPGTRLTVL.